This record concerns one T cell receptor beta chain sequence. This clone was seen a handful of times. What this receptor recognizes is not known. Base qualities are missing; no much larger clone stands one base away. Reading the germline V gene gives CDR1 SGHTA and CDR2 FQGTGA. V loses 2 bases, J loses 12 bases, and the germline ends lie 14 bases apart. CDR3 length: 13 amino acids, cysteine to phenylalanine. Only the CDR3 DNA is retained, 39 bases long and in frame from the first base. In the prospective study, participants were roughly 18 to 90 years old, resided in fewer than 25 geographic areas of the United States, and were enrolled through a virtual design. In the prospective study, cohorts were assigned on the basis of participant-reported clinical history obtained from a screening survey and a study questionnaire. Recovered participants in ImmuneRACE Cohort 3 were defined by two consecutive negative NP/OP PCR tests, clearance by a healthcare professional, or resolution of symptoms. In the prospective study, mobile phlebotomists collected whole blood, serum and a nasopharyngeal or oropharyngeal swab from each participant. Additional blood draws and questionnaires over a 2-month period could optionally be provided by prospective study participants. Before DNA extraction, blood samples from the prospective study were shipped at room temperature or frozen.

The sample originates from a study of blood T cell repertoires in COVID-19 (dated by TCRdb to about 2020). With respect to the entire study: Samples from collaborators originated in the United States, Italy and Spain and spanned both the acute and convalescent phases of COVID-19. The prospective study material was composed of cDNA or gDNA derived from T cells, B-cell-depleted T cells, or PBMCs. Subjects who had been exposed to COVID-19, were actively infected with it, or had recovered from it provided the deeply sampled blood TCRbeta repertoires that made up the dataset. The repertoires were made available in a free public database intended to serve as a resource for research on the immune response to SARS-CoV-2. Samples came from the ongoing ImmuneRACE study (first 160 participants) plus 1,254 subjects from 6 global collaborators. The sample metadata nearly always contained a de-identified subject ID, COVID-19 status, age in years and sex. Where available, HLA class I and class II types were taken from metadata supplied by the sample provider and were not determined by assay-based typing. What the authors observed across the whole study: Clinical and demographic metadata were provided uncurated, with the amount varying by source and participant.

TCRbeta CDR3 regions were amplified from genomic DNA by means of the immunoSEQ Assay, a bias-controlled multiplex PCR. The study's processing was this. The number of nucleated cells in each sample was estimated by amplification of reference gene primers within the assay. Sequence reads were collapsed and filtered to measure the absolute abundance of every unique TCRbeta CDR3 rearrangement. For each sample, productive Simpson clonality was calculated as the square root of Simpson's diversity index over productive rearrangements. TCRdb retrieved this table from immuneACCESS and kept in-frame rearrangements only. Not all clones are present; in checked studies, unresolved V genes account for under half, and no reason is known for the remainder. V and J calls plus clone size are reproduced from that table; the DNA served to infer D and trimming. For this sample there are approximately 150,000 clones; 85% appear just once. The ten biggest clones cover around 6.5% of the sample.

This TCR was recovered from a woman aged 40 to 55 who had recovered from COVID-19. The sequencing input was PBMCs or T cells enriched from blood (not recorded which). The rearrangement combines TRBV7-3 with TRBJ2-1; TRBD2 could be the D gene, as 5 bases match. The CDR3 region: CASSLDSATLQFF. The nucleotide sequence is given as TGTGCCAGCAGCTTAGATAGCGCCACTCTGCAGTTCTTC.